The 21 T cell receptor beta chains below were found in one sample sequenced in a study of Graves' ophthalmopathy and Graves' hyperthyroidism. Investigators amplified TCR beta CDR3 regions from RNA transcripts. HTBI-primed RT-PCR formed the first round, and a multiplex PCR formed the second. TCRdb redid the calling of the multiplex PCR reads with MiXCR, one entry per CDR3 protein. This table has roughly 610,000 distinct CDR3 sequences, about 20% appearing once. Sample: peripheral blood. These receptors were collected from a young woman with stable Graves' hyperthyroidism. Some clones in this sample may be carry-over from other donors' samples.

This clonotype appeared many times. V is TRBV6-5 and J is TRBJ1-2; 9 nucleotides match TRBD1. Losses at the gene ends were 3 bases for V and 8 bases for J; bases not matched to a gene: 10. CDR3 size: 15 residues. Germline V lookup: CDR1 MNHEY, CDR2 SVGAGI. The CDR3 region has the DNA TGTGCCAGCAGTTATTCTTCGGACAGGGGTAGGGGCTACACCTTC. Translation: CASSYSSDRGRGYTF.

This chain connects TRBV20-1 to TRBJ1-1; 9 bases align to TRBD1. This CDR3 has 16 amino acids. From germline, CDR1 is DFQATT and CDR2 SNEGSKA (reference sequence). Trimming cost V 2 bases and J 7 bases; bases outside gene matches: 14. The CDR3 coding sequence is TGCAGTGCTAGACCGGGACAGGGCTTCGAGGGGCGTGAAGCTTTCTTT. This encodes CSARPGQGFEGREAFF.

This clonotype was seen more than once but under ten times. The chain uses TRBV4-1 and TRBJ1-2; the match to TRBD1 covers 10 bases. V gave up 0 bases and J gave up 6 bases; unmatched junction bases: 10. The CDR3 has 17 residues. Germline V lookup: CDR1 MGHRA, CDR2 YSYEKL. The chain's CDR3 is CASSQEVTGGRGDGYTF. The CDR3 nucleotides are TGCGCCAGCAGCCAAGAAGTGACAGGGGGCAGGGGGGATGGCTACACCTTC.

This clonotype was seen ten or more times. This rearrangement joins TRBV28 to TRBJ1-1; 12 positions match TRBD1. The CDR3 is made up of 16 amino acids. V trimming: 6 bases; J trimming: 4 bases; junction bases outside the gene matches: 9. The germline CDR1 and CDR2 sequences are MDHEN and SYDVKM. CDR3 protein: CASSSTGTGGSTEAFF. As DNA, the CDR3 is TGTGCCAGCAGCTCTACCGGGACAGGGGGCTCCACTGAAGCTTTCTTT.

This chain's CDR3 is CSARDAAEGLYEQYF. In DNA form, the CDR3 reads TGCAGTGCTAGAGATGCGGCAGAGGGACTCTACGAGCAGTACTTC. This chain joins TRBV20-1 and TRBJ2-7; possibly TRBD2 for D (6 bases). Trimming removed 0 bases at V and 3 bases at J, with 15 bases between. The CDR3 is 15 amino acids. Germline V gives CDR1 DFQATT, CDR2 SNEGSKA (reference sequence).

This clonotype was picked up many times. The rearrangement joins TRBV6-1 to TRBJ2-7; perhaps TRBD1 as D (6 bases). The CDR3 contains 14 residues. Germline CDR1 and CDR2: MNHNS and SASEGT. Deletions cut 9 bases from V and 0 bases from J, with 15 bases between. The CDR3 spells CASTTGTSSYEQYF. Written as DNA, the CDR3 is TGTGCCAGTACAACCGGGACAAGCTCCTACGAGCAGTACTTC.

This clonotype appeared many times. This chain joins TRBV19 and TRBJ2-7; D not resolved. The ends were cut back, 7 bases at V and 0 bases at J, with 10 bases in the middle. The CDR3 loop spans 13 amino acids. Per the germline V gene, CDR1 is LNHDA and CDR2 is SQIVND (reference sequence). CDR3 bases: TGTGCCAGTACAGACCGAAACTCCTACGAGCAGTACTTC. It specifies CASTDRNSYEQYF.

This clonotype was recorded many times. CDR3 in DNA: TGTGCCAGCAACCTAGGGTGCTGCCAGCCCCAGCATTTT. This translates into CASNLGCCQPQHF. The chain has TRBV6-5 and TRBJ1-5; D not certain. V dropped 7 bases and J dropped 7 bases, with 14 bases sitting between them. Germline CDR1 MNHEY, CDR2 SVGAGI. The CDR3 length is 13 residues.

This clonotype was recorded a few times. CDR3 residues: CAWSVIRGGSQGFNYGYTF. CDR3 coding DNA: TGTGCCTGGAGTGTAATCAGGGGAGGCTCCCAGGGGTTTAACTATGGCTACACCTTC. This rearrangement joins TRBV30 to TRBJ1-2; TRBD1 is a possible D gene (6 bases). Per germline, CDR1 GTSNPN and CDR2 SVGIG (reference sequence). V gave up 0 bases and J gave up 1 base, with 24 bases separating them. This CDR3 spans 19 amino acids.

The sample holds a few counts of this clonotype. The V and J genes are TRBV5-6 and TRBJ1-1; D is possibly TRBD1 (5 bases). In germline, CDR1 is SGHDT, CDR2 YYEEEE. This CDR3 comprises 14 residues. Trimming cost V 2 bases and J 4 bases, with 12 bases left between them. The CDR3 protein is CASSLSGSATEAFF. The CDR3 DNA reads as TGTGCCAGCAGCTTATCAGGGTCGGCCACTGAAGCTTTCTTT.

This chain connects TRBV11-1 to TRBJ1-1, with D possibly being TRBD1 (5 bases). Per the germline V gene, CDR1 is SGHAT and CDR2 is FQDESV (reference sequence). This CDR3 has 16 residues. V was shortened by 1 base and J by 1 base, with 13 bases between the two germline ends. This CDR3 is CASSLEAGPANTEAFF. For the CDR3, the DNA is TGTGCCAGCAGCTTAGAGGCAGGGCCCGCGAACACTGAAGCTTTCTTT.

This clonotype was counted many times. This chain joins TRBV2 and TRBJ2-5; TRBD1 agrees at 9 bases. Germline CDR1 SNHLY, CDR2 FYNNEI. The CDR3 extends over 12 amino acids. The V segment lost 8 bases and the J segment 5 bases; nucleotides outside the gene matches: 3. CDR3 amino acids: CASGTGRETQYF. The CDR3 DNA sequence: TGTGCCAGCGGGACAGGGAGGGAGACCCAGTACTTC.

Ten or more counts support this clonotype. J is TRBJ1-2 and V is TRBV20-1, with 10 nucleotides matching TRBD1. The CDR3 runs to 15 residues. The germline CDR1 and CDR2 sequences are DFQATT and SNEGSKA (reference sequence). V shed 6 bases and J 7 bases; nucleotides not matched to a gene: 14. The CDR3 coding sequence is TGCAGTGCCCGACCTATGGACAGGGGGGCGGGTGGCTACACCTTC. It is translated as CSARPMDRGAGGYTF.

This chain connects TRBV3-1 to TRBJ2-7, with 8 bases lining up with TRBD2. Germline V gene lookup returns CDR1 LGHDT and CDR2 YNNKEL (reference sequence). The CDR3 extends over 15 amino acids. After removal of 1 base from V and 5 bases from J, the junction contained 7 bases not matched to a gene. The CDR3 here is CASSQGGLAIHEQYF. Here the CDR3 DNA reads TGTGCCAGCAGCCAAGGAGGACTAGCTATCCACGAGCAGTACTTC.

This clonotype has ten or more counts. The V gene is TRBV30, the J gene TRBJ2-7, with TRBD1 matching over 7 bases. CDR1 GTSNPN and CDR2 SVGIG come from the germline V gene (reference sequence). The CDR3 consists of 14 residues. The ends lost 4 bases at V and 2 bases at J; junction bases unmatched: 8. The DNA of the CDR3 is TGTGCCTGGAACACCGGGACAGCGACCTACGAGCAGTACTTC. It encodes CAWNTGTATYEQYF.

There are many counts of this clonotype. The gene calls are TRBV11-1 and TRBJ1-1, with TRBD1 matching over 9 bases. The CDR3 spans 15 residues. Losses at the gene ends were 3 bases for V and 4 bases for J; bases not matched to a gene: 6. Looked up from germline, CDR1 is SGHAT and CDR2 is FQDESV (reference sequence). CDR3 sequence: CASSLKGQGGTEAFF. DNA for the CDR3: TGTGCCAGCAGCTTGAAGGGACAGGGTGGCACTGAAGCTTTCTTT.

This clonotype was detected ten times or more. The chain uses TRBV28 and TRBJ1-1; no clear D. Germline values: CDR1 MDHEN, CDR2 SYDVKM. Trimming took off 6 bases at V and 4 bases at J, with 9 bases between the two ends. This CDR3 contains 12 residues. The CDR3 loop is CASSPQITEAFF. The CDR3 DNA reads TGTGCCAGCAGCCCCCAGATCACTGAAGCTTTCTTT.

The sample holds many counts of this clonotype. CDR3 DNA sequence: TGTGCCAGCAGGGGTGGCCAATACACTGAAGCTTTCTTT. Translation gives CASRGGQYTEAFF. The genes are TRBV6-1 and TRBJ1-1; D gene ambiguous. With 6 bases removed from V and 3 bases from J, the gap between germline ends came to 11 bases. The CDR3 runs to 13 residues. Germline V gene sequence: CDR1 MNHNS, CDR2 SASEGT.

The table lists this clonotype with a few counts. V is TRBV27 and J is TRBJ1-2; D might be TRBD1 (5 bases). Germline V gene data show CDR1 as MNHEY and CDR2 as SMNVEV (reference sequence). The CDR3 runs to 16 residues. The germline V and J ends were trimmed by 6 bases and 8 bases, with 25 bases remaining between them. Written as DNA, the CDR3 is TGTGCCAGCAGCCGGACGTCTGGGACGGCCAATGGAGGCTACACCTTC. It encodes CASSRTSGTANGGYTF.

This clonotype has a count of ten or more. The chain uses TRBV12-3 or TRBV12-4 and TRBJ2-7, with 9 nucleotides matching TRBD2. After removal of 6 bases from V and 4 bases from J, the junction contained 7 bases not matched to a gene. The CDR3 loop spans 14 amino acids. The CDR3 nucleotides read TGTGCCAGCAGCATAGCGGGAGCGGTTTACGAGCAGTACTTC. It codes for CASSIAGAVYEQYF.

This clonotype was picked up many times. The chain uses TRBV19 and TRBJ1-1; 10 bases are shared with TRBD1. This CDR3 spans 14 amino acids. Germline CDR1 is LNHDA and CDR2 is SQIVND (reference sequence). After removal of 10 bases from V and 0 bases from J, the junction contained 5 bases not matched to a gene. CDR3 nucleotide sequence: TGTGCCACTCAGACAGGGGGCATGAACACTGAAGCTTTCTTT. This translates into CATQTGGMNTEAFF.